The 28 T cell receptor beta chains given below trace back to one sample, sequenced in a study of T cell changes during pregnancy in multiple sclerosis. Here immunoSEQ multiplex PCR was the method, and the copy in TCRdb shows in-frame clones only, minus some. This sample carries around 50,000 clones, 92% of them seen once, and the ten largest clones take 0.5%. Here the sequenced sample was CD4+ T cells from peripheral blood mononuclear cells, taken in the third trimester of pregnancy. The receptor source for this set is a female donor with multiple sclerosis, enrolled in a pregnancy study.

The chain has TRBV4-2 and TRBJ2-3, with TRBD2 identical over 12 bases. In germline, CDR1 is LGHNA, CDR2 YNFKEQ. The CDR3 has 17 residues. Losses at the gene ends were 4 bases for V and 0 bases for J; bases not matched to a gene: 5. The CDR3 reads CASSLTSGGFSTDTQYF. The CDR3 DNA is TGTGCCAGCAGCCTTACTAGCGGGGGGTTTAGCACAGATACGCAGTATTTT.

This clone appeared once. This chain joins TRBV7-9 and TRBJ2-1, with TRBD2 matching over 7 bases. The CDR3 consists of 18 residues. J was trimmed by 2 bases and V by 4 bases; bases with no gene match: 14. Germline assignment: CDR1 SEHNR and CDR2 FQNEAQ (reference sequence). CDR3 nucleotides: TGTGCCAGCAGCTCTCCTACATCGGGGAGGGGCACCTACAATGAGCAGTTCTTC. Protein: CASSSPTSGRGTYNEQFF.

DNA of the CDR3: TGTGCCAGCAGGACTAGCGGGGGGTACTTGTACAATGAGCAGTTCTTC. This translates into CASRTSGGYLYNEQFF. The chain joins TRBV19 to TRBJ2-1, with 14 bases aligning to TRBD2. J gave up 4 bases and V 9 bases, and 8 bases lay outside the gene matches. CDR3 length: 16 amino acids. In germline, CDR1 is LNHDA, CDR2 SQIVND (reference sequence).

This chain connects TRBV2 to TRBJ1-2; 7 nucleotides match TRBD1. Trimming cost V 11 bases and J 2 bases; bases outside gene matches: 8. This CDR3 region has 13 residues. Per the germline V gene, CDR1 is SNHLY and CDR2 is FYNNEI. The CDR3 reads CARLQGPNYGYTF. The CDR3 coding sequence is TGTGCCCGACTACAGGGGCCGAACTATGGCTACACCTTC.

The chain recombines TRBV18 with TRBJ1-2, with D perhaps TRBD1 (6 bases). Trimming took off 5 bases at V and 9 bases at J, with 10 bases between the two ends. Per the germline V gene, CDR1 is KGHSH and CDR2 is LQKENI. This CDR3 contains 11 residues. CDR3 residues: CASSEDRRYTF. The CDR3, as DNA: TGTGCCAGCTCAGAGGACAGACGCTACACCTTC. Full variable domain (remainder filled in from reference TRBV18 and TRBJ1-2): NAGVMQNPRHLVRRRGQEARLRCSPMKGHSHVYWYRQLPEEGLKFMVYLQKENIIDESGMPKERFSAEFPKEGPSILRIQQVVRGDSAAYFCASSEDRRYTFGSGTRLTVV.

This sequence joins TRBV15 and TRBJ2-5, with D unresolved. This CDR3 region has 13 residues. V lost 5 bases to trimming and J lost 5 bases, with 12 bases between them. In germline, CDR1 is LNHNV, CDR2 YYDKDF (reference sequence). The CDR3 loop reads CATSERGLETQYF. As DNA, the CDR3 is TGTGCCACCAGCGAGAGAGGCTTGGAGACCCAGTACTTC.

J is TRBJ2-7 and V is TRBV5-1, with 7 bases that match TRBD1. Looked up from germline, CDR1 is SGHRS and CDR2 is YFSETQ. The CDR3 has 14 residues. Losses at the gene ends were 5 bases for V and 3 bases for J; bases not matched to a gene: 8. The CDR3 region is CASSEPGQNYEQYF. In DNA, the CDR3 is TGCGCCAGCAGTGAACCGGGACAGAACTACGAGCAGTACTTC.

J is TRBJ1-4 and V is TRBV18; tentatively, D is TRBD1 (6 bases). CDR1 is KGHSH, CDR2 LQKENI, per germline. The CDR3 loop spans 15 amino acids. V lost 0 bases and J 8 bases, leaving 13 bases between the germline ends. DNA of the CDR3: TGTGCCAGCTCACCACCTCAGGGGTGGGGAGAAAAACTGTTTTTT. This encodes CASSPPQGWGEKLFF. The full variable domain, rest sourced from reference TRBV18 and TRBJ1-4, is NAGVMQNPRHLVRRRGQEARLRCSPMKGHSHVYWYRQLPEEGLKFMVYLQKENIIDESGMPKERFSAEFPKEGPSILRIQQVVRGDSAAYFCASSPPQGWGEKLFFGSGTQLSVL.

The chain recombines TRBV5-1 with TRBJ2-3; TRBD1 agrees at 10 bases. Germline lookup yields CDR1 SGHRS and CDR2 YFSETQ. V was clipped by 4 bases and J by 1 base; unmatched bases: 9. The CDR3 totals 17 residues. CDR3 sequence: CASSLGFGQGGTDTQYF. The CDR3 nucleotides read TGCGCCAGCAGCCTGGGTTTTGGACAGGGGGGCACAGATACGCAGTATTTT.

The table lists this clone with a count of one. One junction end disagrees with the germline gene, perhaps due to a read error. Other DNA sequences in this sample translate to the same CDR3. In nucleotides, the CDR3 is TGTGCCAGCAGCGACTCTTTAGCGGAAAACATTCAGTACTTC. It specifies CASSDSLAENIQYF. The rearrangement joins TRBV6-4 to TRBJ2-4; tentatively, D is TRBD2 (6 bases). The CDR3 loop spans 14 amino acids. Germline V gives CDR1 MRHNA, CDR2 SNTAGT.

This chain uses TRBV5-1 with TRBJ1-1; D perhaps matches TRBD1 (5 bases). Germline values: CDR1 SGHRS, CDR2 YFSETQ. The CDR3 totals 15 residues. V was trimmed by 0 bases and J by 4 bases, leaving 13 bases between them. The chain's CDR3 is CASSLVFGGTTEAFF. DNA for the CDR3: TGCGCCAGCAGCTTGGTCTTCGGCGGGACCACTGAAGCTTTCTTT.

The chain is built from TRBV19 and TRBJ1-5, with D hard to call. The V and J ends lost 2 bases and 7 bases respectively, with 15 bases between them. The germline V gene has CDR1 LNHDA and CDR2 SQIVND (reference sequence). The CDR3 length is 15 residues. In nucleotides, the CDR3 is TGTGCCAGTAGTATATCCGGACGACGGGAGCAGCCCCAGCATTTT. This encodes CASSISGRREQPQHF.

The chain combines TRBV9 with TRBJ2-4; TRBD1 aligns across 8 bases. CDR3 length equals 14 residues. V shed 3 bases, J shed 6 bases, and the junction held 5 bases outside the gene matches. Germline lookup yields CDR1 SGDLS and CDR2 YYNGEE. CDR3 protein: CASSAGTGGNIQYF. The CDR3 DNA sequence: TGTGCCAGCAGCGCGGGGACAGGAGGAAACATTCAGTACTTC.

The chain uses TRBV7-3 and TRBJ2-2; D is unclear. Germline V CDR1 and CDR2: SGHTA, FQGTGA. Trimming took off 5 bases at V and 7 bases at J, with 5 bases between the two ends. CDR3 length: 11 residues. The DNA of the CDR3 is TGTGCCAGCAGCCCCGGCGGGGAGCTGTTTTTT. This translates into CASSPGGELFF.

This clone was seen a single time. The chain has TRBV7-9 and TRBJ1-5; TRBD1 is a possible D gene (5 bases). The CDR3 contains 13 residues. V gave up 1 base and J gave up 6 bases, with 7 bases separating them. Per the germline V gene, CDR1 is SEHNR and CDR2 is FQNEAQ (reference sequence). CDR3 residues: CASSLEGVQPQHF. The CDR3 DNA follows: TGTGCCAGCAGCTTAGAAGGGGTTCAGCCCCAGCATTTT.

This clone is a singleton in its sample. The chain uses TRBV6-5 and TRBJ1-2, with 7 nucleotides matching TRBD1. The CDR3 loop spans 14 amino acids. The V and J ends lost 7 bases and 3 bases, in that order; junction bases with no gene match: 8. Germline V gene lookup returns CDR1 MNHEY and CDR2 SVGAGI. DNA for the CDR3: TGTGCCAGCAACGCGATAGGGACAGACTATGGCTACACCTTC. It yields the protein CASNAIGTDYGYTF.

The J gene is TRBJ2-7, the V gene TRBV9; no clear D gene. In germline, CDR1 is SGDLS, CDR2 YYNGEE. The ends were cut back, 0 bases at V and 4 bases at J, with 17 bases in the middle. The CDR3 has 16 residues. CDR3 sequence (DNA): TGTGCCAGCAGCGTAGCCCCCTCAGGTAAAGTTTACGAGCAGTACTTC. As protein: CASSVAPSGKVYEQYF.

The V call is TRBV7-6, the J call TRBJ1-4, with D unclear. This CDR3 comprises 15 residues. Looked up from germline, CDR1 is SGHVS and CDR2 is FNYEAQ. Trimming removed 5 bases at V and 0 bases at J, with 10 bases between. CDR3 in DNA: TGTGCCAGCAGCGACTCGATCGCAACTAATGAAAAACTGTTTTTT. Translation gives CASSDSIATNEKLFF.

V is TRBV18 and J is TRBJ1-1; the D gene is possibly TRBD1 (5 bases). CDR3 length equals 13 residues. Germline V lookup: CDR1 KGHSH, CDR2 LQKENI. V lost 1 base, J lost 7 bases, and 10 bases lay in between. This CDR3 is CASSPLGGSEAFF. CDR3 in DNA: TGTGCCAGCTCACCACTCGGGGGTAGTGAAGCTTTCTTT.

V gene TRBV7-2 combines with J gene TRBJ1-4; D might be TRBD1 (5 bases). The CDR3 is made up of 18 amino acids. V lost 0 bases and J lost 3, with 17 bases in between. Germline V gene lookup returns CDR1 SGHTA and CDR2 FQGNSA. Here the CDR3 reads CASSLALITRGANEKLFF. The CDR3 DNA reads as TGTGCCAGCAGCTTAGCGTTGATCACCCGGGGGGCTAATGAAAAACTGTTTTTT.

The chain joins TRBV27 to TRBJ2-7; 10 bases line up with TRBD2. V gave up 7 bases and J gave up 3 bases; unmatched junction bases: 3. CDR3 length equals 13 residues. Germline values: CDR1 MNHEY, CDR2 SMNVEV (reference sequence). CDR3 sequence (DNA): TGTGCCAGCAAGCGGGGGGGGAGCTACGAGCAGTACTTC. It translates to CASKRGGSYEQYF.

The chain employs TRBV9 and TRBJ2-7; 8 bases fit TRBD1. Per germline, CDR1 SGDLS and CDR2 YYNGEE. The CDR3 is made up of 15 amino acids. Germline trimming cut 0 bases from V and 2 bases from J; bases unmatched to any gene: 4. CDR3 in amino acids: CASSVATGQAYEQYF. In DNA form, the CDR3 reads TGTGCCAGCAGCGTAGCTACGGGACAGGCCTACGAGCAGTACTTC.

This clone was observed a single time. This chain uses TRBV9 with TRBJ1-5; D is undetermined. Germline values: CDR1 SGDLS, CDR2 YYNGEE. This CDR3 comprises 14 residues. V shed 0 bases and J shed 3 bases, with 7 bases lying between them. The CDR3 coding sequence is TGTGCCAGCAGCGTAGGAGAGAACAATCAGCCCCAGCATTTT. Its translation is CASSVGENNQPQHF.

Here the CDR3 reads CASSPDDRVAGNTIYF. Written as DNA, the CDR3 is TGTGCCAGCAGCCCTGATGACAGGGTGGCTGGAAACACCATATATTTT. This chain connects TRBV9 to TRBJ1-3, with 7 bases lining up with TRBD1. CDR1 and CDR2 (germline): SGDLS, YYNGEE. The J segment lost 2 bases and the V segment lost 4 bases, leaving 9 bases of the junction unmatched. CDR3 length: 16 amino acids.

J is TRBJ2-7 and V is TRBV19; 11 nucleotides match TRBD1. The J segment lost 3 bases and the V segment lost 4 bases, leaving 5 bases of the junction unmatched. Germline lookup yields CDR1 LNHDA and CDR2 SQIVND (reference sequence). The length of the CDR3 is 15 residues. Here the CDR3 DNA reads TGTGCCAGTAGTAGCGGACAGGGGGCCATCTACGAGCAGTACTTC. It yields the protein CASSSGQGAIYEQYF. The variable domain in full, completed from reference TRBV19 and TRBJ2-7, reads DGGITQSPKYLFRKEGQNVTLSCEQNLNHDAMYWYRQDPGQGLRLIYYSQIVNDFQKGDIAEGYSVSREKKESFPLTVTSAQKNPTAFYLCASSSGQGAIYEQYFGPGTRLTVT.

The chain uses TRBV6-5 and TRBJ2-2; 9 bases are shared with TRBD1. V dropped 7 bases and J dropped 5; count of bases not matched to a gene: 8. CDR1 and CDR2 (germline): MNHEY, SVGAGI. The CDR3 is 15 residues long. CDR3 protein: CASIWDRASTGELFF. The DNA of the CDR3 is TGTGCCAGCATTTGGGACAGGGCATCAACCGGGGAGCTGTTTTTT.

The chain links TRBV7-2 to TRBJ1-3; 9 bases map to TRBD1. The CDR3 has 16 residues. The germline V gene has CDR1 SGHTA and CDR2 FQGNSA. Trimming removed 0 bases from V and 4 bases from J; junction bases left unmatched: 4. In nucleotides, the CDR3 is TGTGCCAGCAGCTTAGCGCCGGGACAGGGAGGAAACACCATATATTTT. It is translated as CASSLAPGQGGNTIYF.

The chain is built from TRBV6-5 and TRBJ1-6; D remains ambiguous. This CDR3 has 14 amino acids. V was shortened by 6 bases and J by 8 bases, with 14 bases between the two germline ends. Germline assignment: CDR1 MNHEY and CDR2 SVGAGI. The DNA of the CDR3 is TGTGCCAGCAGGGCCCAGACTTCTCATTCACCCCTCCACTTT. It is translated as CASRAQTSHSPLHF.